Listed below are T cell receptor beta chains from one sample, sequenced in a study of blood T cell repertoires in COVID-19. Sequencing was performed with immunoSEQ multiplex PCR; in TCRdb, only in-frame clones are kept and a portion is missing. The data contain about 150,000 clones, roughly 80% of them singletons. The sample consisted of PBMCs or T cells enriched from blood (not recorded which). The receptors derive from a man over 45 who had recovered from COVID-19. The CDR3 runs from the conserved cysteine through the conserved F or W. Fields, in order: CDR3 DNA, CDR3 protein, clone size, D gene, J gene, V gene. D genes are given only for firm matches. Size values are once, few and many counts, or a class for expanded clones, and some rows have none.

CDR3 DNA: TGTGCCAGCAGCCAAAAGCGGGGGGCTTCATGGGGTCAAGAGACCCAGTACTTC; CDR3 protein: CASSQKRGASWGQETQYF; clone size: .; D gene: TRBD2; J gene: TRBJ2-5; V gene: TRBV3-1/TRBV3-2
CDR3 DNA: TGTGCCAGCAGATTGGGACAGTCCTCGCCACCCCTCCACTTT; CDR3 protein: CASRLGQSSPPLHF; clone size: .; D gene: TRBD1; J gene: TRBJ1-6; V gene: TRBV7-2
CDR3 DNA: TGTGCCAGCAGCTTGGATCTAGCGGGTGAGCAGTTCTTC; CDR3 protein: CASSLDLAGEQFF; clone size: .; D gene: TRBD2; J gene: TRBJ2-1; V gene: TRBV5-8
CDR3 DNA: TGTGCCAGCAGCTTCAAGAACACTGAAGCTTTCTTT; CDR3 protein: CASSFKNTEAFF; clone size: .; D gene: .; J gene: TRBJ1-1; V gene: TRBV5-6
CDR3 DNA: TGTGCCAGCTCATCAGGACAGGGGCGGATGAACACTGAAGCTTTCTTT; CDR3 protein: CASSSGQGRMNTEAFF; clone size: .; D gene: TRBD1; J gene: TRBJ1-1; V gene: TRBV18
CDR3 DNA: TGTGCCAGCAGACGACCGGGACAGGGGGCCGCTGAAGCTTTCTTT; CDR3 protein: CASRRPGQGAAEAFF; clone size: .; D gene: TRBD1; J gene: TRBJ1-1; V gene: TRBV6-5
CDR3 DNA: TGTGCCAGCAGTTACGGACCCGGGAATAACACCGGGGAGCTGTTTTTT; CDR3 protein: CASSYGPGNNTGELFF; clone size: .; D gene: .; J gene: TRBJ2-2; V gene: TRBV6-8
CDR3 DNA: TGTGCCAGCAGTTTGGCCTCTCTCGAGCAGTACTTC; CDR3 protein: CASSLASLEQYF; clone size: .; D gene: .; J gene: TRBJ2-7; V gene: TRBV12-3/TRBV12-4
CDR3 DNA: TGTGCCAGCAGCGGACAGGGGAGTGGAACTGAAGCTTTCTTT; CDR3 protein: CASSGQGSGTEAFF; clone size: .; D gene: TRBD1; J gene: TRBJ1-1; V gene: TRBV6-5
CDR3 DNA: TGTGCCAGCTCACCACCGATAAGGGGCGGGGGCACTGAAGCTTTCTTT; CDR3 protein: CASSPPIRGGGTEAFF; clone size: .; D gene: .; J gene: TRBJ1-1; V gene: TRBV18
CDR3 DNA: TGTGCCAGCACCTCTCAGGGGGTAGCAGATACGCAGTATTTT; CDR3 protein: CASTSQGVADTQYF; clone size: .; D gene: TRBD1; J gene: TRBJ2-3; V gene: TRBV2
CDR3 DNA: TGCGCCAGCAGCCAAGGACAGGCCTTCAATCAGCCCCAGCATTTT; CDR3 protein: CASSQGQAFNQPQHF; clone size: .; D gene: .; J gene: TRBJ1-5; V gene: TRBV4-1
CDR3 DNA: TGTGCCAGCGACCTAGGACTAGCGGGGGGATACTTCTTC; CDR3 protein: CASDLGLAGGYFF; clone size: .; D gene: TRBD2; J gene: TRBJ2-1; V gene: TRBV2
CDR3 DNA: TGTGCCAGCAGTCCGACAGGGGGGCCCTACGAGCAGTACTTC; CDR3 protein: CASSPTGGPYEQYF; clone size: .; D gene: TRBD1; J gene: TRBJ2-7; V gene: TRBV6-5
CDR3 DNA: TGTGCCAGCAGCTTAACTCTAGCGTCACCCCTCCACTTT; CDR3 protein: CASSLTLASPLHF; clone size: .; D gene: .; J gene: TRBJ1-6; V gene: TRBV7-3
CDR3 DNA: TGTGCCAGCAGCTTGGGGACTAGCGGGGGGGCCAGGGTTGTAGAGACCCAGTACTTC; CDR3 protein: CASSLGTSGGARVVETQYF; clone size: .; D gene: TRBD2; J gene: TRBJ2-5; V gene: TRBV5-6
CDR3 DNA: TGTGCCAGCAGCCAGGGGGCATGGGGCTACACCTTC; CDR3 protein: CASSQGAWGYTF; clone size: .; D gene: TRBD1; J gene: TRBJ1-2; V gene: TRBV5-8
CDR3 DNA: TGTGCCAGCAGTTCCTGGACAGGGGGGACCCCCTACGAGCAGTACTTC; CDR3 protein: CASSSWTGGTPYEQYF; clone size: few; D gene: TRBD1; J gene: TRBJ2-7; V gene: TRBV6-2/TRBV6-3
CDR3 DNA: TGTGCCAGCAGCTCCGGGGGGGGGCGGTCCTACGAGCAGTACTTC; CDR3 protein: CASSSGGGRSYEQYF; clone size: once; D gene: TRBD2; J gene: TRBJ2-7; V gene: TRBV7-2
CDR3 DNA: TGTGCCAGCAGCTTGACGGACTCTAACTATGGCTACACCTTC; CDR3 protein: CASSLTDSNYGYTF; clone size: .; D gene: .; J gene: TRBJ1-2; V gene: TRBV11-2
CDR3 DNA: TGCGCCAGCAGTGATTTTGGGACAGGGAGAAATGAGCAGTTCTTC; CDR3 protein: CASSDFGTGRNEQFF; clone size: few; D gene: TRBD1; J gene: TRBJ2-1; V gene: TRBV10-2
CDR3 DNA: TGTGCCAGCTGCTGGGTTGGAGGGGATTCACCCCTCCACTTT; CDR3 protein: CASCWVGGDSPLHF; clone size: once; D gene: .; J gene: TRBJ1-6; V gene: TRBV2